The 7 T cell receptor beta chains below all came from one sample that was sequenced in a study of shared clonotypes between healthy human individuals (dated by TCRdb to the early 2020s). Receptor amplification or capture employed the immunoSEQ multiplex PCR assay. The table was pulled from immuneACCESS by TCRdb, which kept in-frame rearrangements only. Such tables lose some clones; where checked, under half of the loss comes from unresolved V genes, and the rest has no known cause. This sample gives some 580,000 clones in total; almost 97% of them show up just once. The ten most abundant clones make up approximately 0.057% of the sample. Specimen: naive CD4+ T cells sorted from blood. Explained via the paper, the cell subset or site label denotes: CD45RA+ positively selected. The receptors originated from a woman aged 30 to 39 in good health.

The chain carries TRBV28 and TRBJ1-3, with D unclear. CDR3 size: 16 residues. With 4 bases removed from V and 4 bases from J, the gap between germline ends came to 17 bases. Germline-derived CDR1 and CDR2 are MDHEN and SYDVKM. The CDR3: CASSSPGEEWGNTIYF. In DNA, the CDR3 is TGTGCCAGCAGTTCCCCTGGGGAAGAGTGGGGAAACACCATATATTTT.

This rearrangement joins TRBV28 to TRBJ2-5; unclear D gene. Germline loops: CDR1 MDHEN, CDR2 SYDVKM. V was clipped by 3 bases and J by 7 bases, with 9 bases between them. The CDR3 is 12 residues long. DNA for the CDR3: TGTGCCAGCAGTTTGAGTGGCCGGACCCAGTACTTC. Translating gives CASSLSGRTQYF.

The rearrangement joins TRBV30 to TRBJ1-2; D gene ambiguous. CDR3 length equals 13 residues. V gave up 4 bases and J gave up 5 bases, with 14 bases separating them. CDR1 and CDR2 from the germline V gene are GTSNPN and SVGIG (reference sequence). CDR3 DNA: TGTGCCTGGATACGAAGTTCAGGTTATGGCTACACCTTC. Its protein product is CAWIRSSGYGYTF.

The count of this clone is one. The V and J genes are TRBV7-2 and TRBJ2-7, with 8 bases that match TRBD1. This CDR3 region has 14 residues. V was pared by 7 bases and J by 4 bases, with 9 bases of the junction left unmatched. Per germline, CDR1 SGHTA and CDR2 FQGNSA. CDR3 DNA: TGTGCCAGCACCCCGGGACAGGCCTTTTACGAGCAGTACTTC. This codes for CASTPGQAFYEQYF.

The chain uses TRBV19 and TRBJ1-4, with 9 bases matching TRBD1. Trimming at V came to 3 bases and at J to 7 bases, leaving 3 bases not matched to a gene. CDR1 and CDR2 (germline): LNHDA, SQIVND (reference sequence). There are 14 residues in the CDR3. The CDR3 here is CASSILGQGEKLFF. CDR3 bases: TGTGCCAGTAGTATCCTGGGACAGGGTGAAAAACTGTTTTTT.

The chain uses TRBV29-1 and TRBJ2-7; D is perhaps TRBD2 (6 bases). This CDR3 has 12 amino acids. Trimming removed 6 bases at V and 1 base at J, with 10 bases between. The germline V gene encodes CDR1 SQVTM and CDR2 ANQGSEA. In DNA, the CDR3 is TGCAGCGTCCTAGGGAGGTCCTACGAGCAGTACTTC. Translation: CSVLGRSYEQYF.

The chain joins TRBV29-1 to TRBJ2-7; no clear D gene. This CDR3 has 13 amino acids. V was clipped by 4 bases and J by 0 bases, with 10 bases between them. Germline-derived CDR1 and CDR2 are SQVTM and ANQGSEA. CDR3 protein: CSVVGTNSYEQYF. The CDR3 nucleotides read TGCAGCGTTGTGGGCACCAACTCCTACGAGCAGTACTTC.